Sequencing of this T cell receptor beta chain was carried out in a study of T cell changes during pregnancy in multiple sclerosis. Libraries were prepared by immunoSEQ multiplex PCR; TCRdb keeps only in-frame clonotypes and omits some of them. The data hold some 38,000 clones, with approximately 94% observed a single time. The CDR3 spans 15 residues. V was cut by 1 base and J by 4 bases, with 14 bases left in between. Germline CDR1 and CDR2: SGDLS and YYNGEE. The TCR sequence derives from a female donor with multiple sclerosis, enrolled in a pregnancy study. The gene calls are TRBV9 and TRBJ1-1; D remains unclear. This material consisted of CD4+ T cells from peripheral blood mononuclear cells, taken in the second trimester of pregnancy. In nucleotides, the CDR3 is TGTGCCAGCAGCGTAACCCCCTCACTCGGCACTGAAGCTTTCTTT. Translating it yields CASSVTPSLGTEAFF.